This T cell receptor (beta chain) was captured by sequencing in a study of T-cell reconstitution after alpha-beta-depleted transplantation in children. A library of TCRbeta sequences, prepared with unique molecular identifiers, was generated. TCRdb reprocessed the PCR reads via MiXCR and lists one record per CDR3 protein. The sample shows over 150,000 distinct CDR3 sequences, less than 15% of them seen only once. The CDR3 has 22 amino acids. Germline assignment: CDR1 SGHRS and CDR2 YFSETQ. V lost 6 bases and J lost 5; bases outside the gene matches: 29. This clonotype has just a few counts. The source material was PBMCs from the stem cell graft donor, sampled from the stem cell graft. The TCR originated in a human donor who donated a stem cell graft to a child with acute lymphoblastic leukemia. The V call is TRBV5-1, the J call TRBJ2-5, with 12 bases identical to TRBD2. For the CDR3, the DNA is TGCGCCAGCACCCGAAAGGGGCTAGCGGGAGGGCCCCATATCAGTTTTTGGGAGACCCAGTACTTC. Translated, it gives CASTRKGLAGGPHISFWETQYF.